Given below is one TCR beta chain in context. V shed 3 bases and J 2 bases; nucleotides not matched to a gene: 3. CDR1 and CDR2 from the germline V gene are PRHDT and FYEKMQ (reference sequence). The CDR3 length is 16 residues. Original processing notes: Nucleated cell counts were estimated from reference gene primer amplification. Profiled with immunoSEQ multiplex PCR; TCRdb holds only in-frame clones, not every one. The DNA gave D and trimming, while V, J and clone size come from that table. The sample lists 150,000 to 200,000 clones, 85% to 90% seen once, with 9.5% to 13% in the top ten. The sample comes from a study of blood T cell repertoires in COVID-19. Study in general: PBMCs, B-cell-depleted T cells, or T cells were the source of the cDNA or gDNA that made up the material.

This chain joins TRBV13 and TRBJ2-1; TRBD2 agrees at 11 bases. Sequenced input: peripheral blood. The TCR sequence derives from a woman aged 55-70 years with COVID-19, enrolled during active disease. Here the CDR3 DNA reads TGTGCCAGCAGCTTCTCTAGCGGGGGGCCCTACAATGAGCAGTTCTTC. This codes for CASSFSSGGPYNEQFF.